A selection of T cell receptor beta chains follows, all from one sample in a study of cytomegalovirus exposure and HLA in healthy donors. TCRdb's copy holds only in-frame clones and misses some; the assay was immunoSEQ multiplex PCR. The sample table includes about 200,000 clones. The sample comprised PBMCs. These receptors came from a girl under 10 years old in good health and CMV-seropositive. Both conserved end residues are part of each CDR3. The D gene is left open where the match is weak.

v_gene,d_gene,j_gene,CDR3nt,CDR3aa
TRBV27,.,TRBJ2-7,TGTGCCAGCAGTTTACGCGGGGGCCTCAGCTACGAGCAGTACTTC,CASSLRGGLSYEQYF
TRBV14,.,TRBJ1-1,TGTGCCAGCAGCCAAGGCGGGCGGAGACCCACCCCTGAAGCTTTCTTT,CASSQGGRRPTPEAFF
TRBV19,.,TRBJ1-2,TGTGCCAGTAGTCGAGAGCTAAACTATGGCTACACCTTC,CASSRELNYGYTF
TRBV28,TRBD2,TRBJ2-3,TGTGCCAGCAGTTTAGGGAAACCCTCCAAGAGCGGGATTGTCACAGATACGCAGTATTTT,CASSLGKPSKSGIVTDTQYF
TRBV10-3,.,TRBJ2-7,TGTGCCACCAGTGGAGGCGTGGGCTACGAGCAGTACTTC,CATSGGVGYEQYF
TRBV11-2,TRBD2,TRBJ2-3,TGTGCCAGCAGCTTAGCGGGACTAGGAACAGATACGCAGTATTTT,CASSLAGLGTDTQYF
TRBV7-2,.,TRBJ1-5,TGTGCCAGCAGCTTCGCCCAGGCACTAGAGCCCCAGCATTTT,CASSFAQALEPQHF
TRBV28,TRBD2,TRBJ2-7,TGTGCCAGCAGTTTTCGACTAGCGGGAGGAGAGCAGTACTTC,CASSFRLAGGEQYF
TRBV5-6,.,TRBJ2-7,TGTGCCAGCAGCTTGGTCACGGGGCGGGCAGGGGTGTCCTACGAGCAGTACTTC,CASSLVTGRAGVSYEQYF
TRBV21-1,.,TRBJ2-5,TGTGCCAGCAGCGGACCGCCCTATAGCGGGAGGGGGGAAGAGACCCAGTACTTC,CASSGPPYSGRGEETQYF
TRBV19,.,TRBJ2-2,TGTGCCAGTAGTGGCGGAGACAGCCTATCCTCGAACACCGGGGAGCTGTTTTTT,CASSGGDSLSSNTGELFF
TRBV25-1,.,TRBJ1-1,TGTGCCAGCAGTGAACAGAACACTGAAGCTTTCTTT,CASSEQNTEAFF
TRBV7-2,.,TRBJ2-7,TGTGCCAGCAGCTTAGCGTACTCCGGGATTATTAGATACGAGCAGTACTTC,CASSLAYSGIIRYEQYF
TRBV5-6,.,TRBJ2-3,TGTGCCAGCAGGTTGGCAGCACCCGCGGCAGATACGCAGTATTTT,CASRLAAPAADTQYF
TRBV19,.,TRBJ2-1,TGTGCCAGTAACCTAGGGGAATACAATGAGCAGTTCTTC,CASNLGEYNEQFF
TRBV19,.,TRBJ2-7,TGTGCCAGTAGTATAGCCCTACGAAGTGAGCAGTACTTC,CASSIALRSEQYF
TRBV10-3,TRBD1,TRBJ2-5,TGTGCCATCAGGACTATTCGGGACAGGGGGCAAGAGACCCAGTACTTC,CAIRTIRDRGQETQYF
TRBV7-9,TRBD2,TRBJ2-7,TGTGCCAGCAGCTTAATCACTAGCGGGACCTTGGGGGAGCAGTACTTC,CASSLITSGTLGEQYF
TRBV6-4,.,TRBJ2-3,TGTGCCAGCAGACTCGACTTTAGCACAGATACGCAGTATTTT,CASRLDFSTDTQYF
TRBV5-1,TRBD2,TRBJ2-7,TGCGCCAGCTCAAAGGGGACTAGCGTCTCCTACGAGCAGTACTTC,CASSKGTSVSYEQYF
TRBV10-3,TRBD1,TRBJ1-5,TGTGCCATCAAGGGACAGGGGTTAATTCAGCCCCAGCATTTT,CAIKGQGLIQPQHF
TRBV15,TRBD1,TRBJ1-3,TGTGCCACCAGCAGAGATCTGGGGACAGGGGTTTCAAACACCATATATTTT,CATSRDLGTGVSNTIYF
TRBV30,.,TRBJ2-1,TGTGCCTGGAGTCCCGACAGGTACAATGAGCAGTTCTTC,CAWSPDRYNEQFF
TRBV5-1,TRBD1,TRBJ2-5,TGCGCCAGCAGCTTAGACAGGGCCAAAGAGACCCAGTACTTC,CASSLDRAKETQYF
TRBV6-5,TRBD2,TRBJ2-7,TGTGCCAGCAGTCCCAAGGGACTAGTAAGTAGGCAGTACTTC,CASSPKGLVSRQYF
TRBV15,TRBD1,TRBJ2-4,TGTGCCACCAGCGGAGACAGGGGGCTTCTAAGGTACATTCAGTACTTC,CATSGDRGLLRYIQYF
TRBV4-2,.,TRBJ1-5,TGTGCCAGCAGCCAAGATGTTCTGGGGATGGGGGCGAATAGCAATCAGCCCCAGCATTTT,CASSQDVLGMGANSNQPQHF
TRBV6-1,.,TRBJ2-3,TGTGCCAGCTTCGAAAGCGGAGAAAGCACAGATACGCAGTATTTT,CASFESGESTDTQYF
TRBV14,.,TRBJ2-7,TGTGCCAGCAGCCAATACAGGGTTTTTAGTTCCCGGCAGTACTTC,CASSQYRVFSSRQYF
TRBV27,.,TRBJ1-5,TGTGCCAGCAGTTTGGGAGGGGAAGGTGGCAATCAGCCCCAGCATTTT,CASSLGGEGGNQPQHF
TRBV29-1,.,TRBJ1-2,TGCAGCGTTGACCCGGTTAACTATGGCTACACCTTC,CSVDPVNYGYTF
TRBV18,.,TRBJ2-3,TGTGCCAGCTCATCCGCGACTCGGACAGATACGCAGTATTTT,CASSSATRTDTQYF
TRBV19,TRBD2,TRBJ2-2,TGTGCCAGCCTACTAGCGGGAGGGACCGGGGAGCTGTTTTTT,CASLLAGGTGELFF
TRBV19,TRBD1,TRBJ2-1,TGTGCCAGTAGTTTCACAGGGGGCTCCCTACCGAGCTCCTACAATGAGCAGTTCTTC,CASSFTGGSLPSSYNEQFF
TRBV19,TRBD2,TRBJ2-1,TGTGCCACTGCGCCCCGGGCGGGAGGGAGTAATCCTACTTGGAATGAGCAGTTCTTC,CATAPRAGGSNPTWNEQFF
TRBV19,TRBD2,TRBJ2-2,TGTGCCTCCAGGCTTTTTCACGCGGGAGGCACGAACACCGGGGAGCTGTTTTTT,CASRLFHAGGTNTGELFF
TRBV7-2,.,TRBJ1-6,TGTGCCAGCAGCTCGGACACCTATAATTCACCCCTCCACTTT,CASSSDTYNSPLHF
TRBV2,TRBD1,TRBJ1-4,TGTGCCAGCAGTGTAAGGGACAGGACTGAAAAACTGTTTTTT,CASSVRDRTEKLFF
TRBV28,TRBD2,TRBJ2-7,TGTGCCAGCAGTTATCACTACGGGAGGCCGACCTACGAGCAGTACTTC,CASSYHYGRPTYEQYF
TRBV6-6,.,TRBJ1-5,TGTGCCAGCAGTTACTCGACAGTGTATCAGCCCCAGCATTTT,CASSYSTVYQPQHF
TRBV5-1,.,TRBJ2-2,TGCGCCAGCAGCTTGGGTGGACAGAACACCGGGGAGCTGTTTTTT,CASSLGGQNTGELFF
TRBV6-5,TRBD2,TRBJ2-7,TGTGCCAGCAGTTACGCGGGGGGGCGCTTCGAGCAGTACTTC,CASSYAGGRFEQYF
TRBV5-1,TRBD2,TRBJ2-7,TGCGCCAGCAGCTTCGGACTAGCGGGAGTAAGGGATTACGAGCAGTACTTC,CASSFGLAGVRDYEQYF
TRBV19,TRBD2,TRBJ2-7,TGTGCCAGTAGTATAGGGGGAGGGAGCGAGCAGTACTTC,CASSIGGGSEQYF
TRBV25-1,.,TRBJ2-1,TGTGCCAGCAGTGAAAGGGGCAGATTCAATGAGCAGTTCTTC,CASSERGRFNEQFF
TRBV29-1,.,TRBJ2-3,TGCAGCGTTGAGGGGCAGGGGTCAAACACAGATACGCAGTATTTT,CSVEGQGSNTDTQYF
TRBV28,.,TRBJ2-1,TGTGCCAGCGGTCAATATCGGTCCTACAATGAGCAGTTCTTC,CASGQYRSYNEQFF
TRBV5-6,TRBD2,TRBJ2-3,TGTGCCAGCAGACCGGGACTAGCGGGAGAGATTGGGAACACAGATACGCAGTATTTT,CASRPGLAGEIGNTDTQYF
TRBV6-1,TRBD1,TRBJ1-4,TGTGCCAGCAGGGTGACAGGGGATGAAAAACTGTTTTTT,CASRVTGDEKLFF
TRBV4-1,TRBD2,TRBJ2-7,TGCGCCAGCAGCCAACAGGATAGCGGGAGGGCCCCCAGCTACGAGCAGTACTTC,CASSQQDSGRAPSYEQYF
TRBV4-1,.,TRBJ2-2,TGCGCCAGCAGCCGGCAGGAGAACACCGGGGAGCTGTTTTTT,CASSRQENTGELFF
TRBV5-4,TRBD2,TRBJ2-7,TGTGCCAGCAGCCTGGGACTAGCGGGAGGGTCCTACGAGCAGTACTTC,CASSLGLAGGSYEQYF